Detailed here is one TCR beta chain. Its antigen is currently not known. No base quality information exists; no much larger clone differs at one position. The entry originates in a study of naive and memory T cell subsets (TCRdb year 2017). About the full investigation: An open-source, UMI-based TCR alpha and beta sequencing pipeline was applied to sorted naive and memory peripheral blood T cell subsets. RNA was DNase-treated and reverse transcribed with TCR constant-region primers, mostly using SuperScript III. IgG serology results and the functional CMV T cell responses were in complete agreement. What the study reported, not specific to this receptor: In both CD4 and CD8 cells, the Gini index increased while Shannon and inverse Simpson diversity decreased from naive through CM, EM and EMRA. Following error correction, more than 90% of naive TCR sequences occurred only once, which made naive abundance distributions much steeper than those of memory subsets. The abundance of TCRs followed a power law with an exponent that differed between naive and memory subsets yet stayed consistent across the three individuals. The repertoire findings for the naive and memory subsets could not be validated against a ground truth because none was available. RNA-based TCR counts may be affected by expression changes linked to T cell activation and differentiation. Clonotypes were defined as single alpha or beta chain sequences, not paired alpha/beta receptors.

TCR alpha and beta chain libraries were amplified separately from the second PCR step onward. To determine each donor's CMV status, fresh PBMCs were stimulated overnight with CMV viral lysate, and IFNgamma production from CD4+ T cells was then assessed. Using Miltenyi beads, CD4 T cells were first positively selected, and CD8 T cells were then positively selected from the CD4-negative fraction. Cells stained for CD3, CD4, CD8, CD45RA, CD27 and a live/dead dye were sorted on a BD Aria II into four subsets by CD45RA and CD27. A few healthy volunteers provided blood, and each donor's sample was split into CD4 and CD8 T cells and then further divided into four differentiation subsets. About 110 ml of peripheral blood was collected from each donor, and PBMC were isolated from the blood using Ficoll-Paque PLUS density-gradient centrifugation. After sorting, cells were lysed in RLT buffer, RNA was extracted using a Qiagen RNeasy kit, and the extracted RNA was stored at -80 degrees C.

CDR1 and CDR2 were assigned from the germline V gene as SGHTA and FQGNSA. After removal of 3 bases from V and 2 bases from J, the junction retains 10 bases not matched to a gene. The CDR3 contains 18 residues, cysteine and phenylalanine counted. The entry retains the CDR3 DNA only, 54 bases that are in frame from base 1. The library was obtained by UMI-ligation and nested PCR. The beta constant-region primer was an equimolar mix of two oligonucleotides covering both TRBC1 and TRBC2. The ligated cDNA went through four rounds of PCR with nested alpha and beta constant-region primers together with the SP2 primer. A single-stranded oligonucleotide containing the SP2 primer and a 12-nucleotide UMI was joined to the 3' end of the cDNA by T4 RNA ligase 1. Incubation of the ligation reaction lasted 20-24 hours at 16 degrees C. PCR2 was typically performed as a SYBR Green qPCR and was stopped at a predetermined threshold so that over-amplification was prevented. Agencourt AMPure XP magnetic beads were used for all purifications after the first. Libraries were quantified by Qubit and checked on a TapeStation, with a main peak expected near 650 bp. The pooled libraries were sequenced on an Illumina MiSeq using v2 2x251 paired-end kits, which usually yielded roughly 0.85-2.1 million reads per sample. Each sample library was pooled at roughly 4 nM, and about 4.5-7% PhiX was included to improve cluster recognition. Per the authors' processing: Using tag matching that tolerated one base-pair mismatch, Decombinator assigned V and J genes to FASTQ reads that had been processed by Demultiplexor. UMIs were used by Collapsinator to correct both sequencing errors and frequency errors arising from PCR heterogeneity. TCRs were translated and CDR3s were extracted from the conserved cysteine to the FGXG phenylalanine by CDR3Translator, with non-productive sequences being flagged. Gini, Shannon entropy and inverse Simpson indices were calculated on repertoires that had been subsampled to equal numbers of UMI-defined TCRs. Within the linear range, a power law was fitted to clonotype abundance distributions using maximum likelihood. On one naive CD8 sample, the pipeline and MIGEC gave similar UMI counts, unique TCR numbers and clonal distributions. The repertoires were searched for around 7,000 CMV-associated CDR3 sequences that had been compiled from VDJdb and a published dataset. The raw public reads went through TCRdb reprocessing: fastp at Q25, MiXCR clone calling, in-frame beta chains kept. One record per CDR3 amino acid sequence lists the most common genes and DNA. The V and J calls, along with clone size, are taken from TCRdb and not from the paper's own processing. The sample profile shows about 120,000 distinct CDR3 sequences; 35% to 45% of them were found once. Roughly 0.86% of the sample is held by the ten biggest clonotypes.

The sequenced sample consisted of central memory CD4+ T cells from blood. The sample's cell subset or site label is to be understood as: central memory, CD45RA- CD27+. The receptor was isolated from a human donor in good health. This receptor chain uses TRBV7-2 and TRBJ2-3; TRBD1 lines up with 11 middle nucleotides. The CDR3 amino acid sequence is: CASSFFAGTGGATDTQYF. The DNA sequence is TGTGCCAGCAGCTTCTTCGCCGGGACAGGGGGTGCCACAGATACGCAGTATTTT.